This T cell receptor beta chain was observed in a study of T cell responses to AZD1222 COVID-19 vaccine. Notes on this clone: Its target is not known.

The data were produced by immunoSEQ multiplex PCR, yet TCRdb's version contains in-frame clones alone and is incomplete. The sample includes 60,000 to 85,000 clones, more than 70% of them seen just once. The CDR3 loop spans 15 amino acids. The ends were cut back, 5 bases at V and 3 bases at J, with 17 bases in the middle. The germline CDR1 and CDR2 sequences are MNHEY and SVGEGT. Study-wide points: Increased Spike-specific TCR breadth and depth were observed after two AZD1222 doses. All repertoire sampling was performed exclusively after the peak T cell response.

The sequence derives from an adult who received the MenACWY meningococcal vaccine as a control. Sequences were derived from peripheral blood, sampled 28 days after the second dose of the MenACWY control vaccine. The V call is TRBV6-2 or TRBV6-3, the J call TRBJ2-7; D is undetermined. Written as DNA, the CDR3 is TGTGCCAGCAGTGACGGATCTCCCTTCCTCTACGAGCAGTACTTC. Translating it yields CASSDGSPFLYEQYF.